What follows is one TCR beta chain and its context. This sample is drawn from a study of blood T cell repertoires in COVID-19. Background on the study: From the United States, Italy and Spain came samples of acute and convalescent COVID-19. Nucleic acid was either cDNA or gDNA, and it came from T cells, B-cell-depleted T cells, or PBMCs.

Trimming cost V 7 bases and J 3 bases; bases outside gene matches: 4. The germline CDR1 and CDR2 sequences are SNHLY and FYNNEI. The CDR3 runs to 14 residues. Original processing methods: For nucleated cells, counts were estimated from reference gene primer amplification. The method was immunoSEQ multiplex PCR; TCRdb's version includes in-frame clones alone and lacks a portion of them. V and J calls and clone size follow that table, whereas D and trimming were derived from the DNA. The data contain around 160,000 clones, around 80% of them seen just once; the ten biggest clones take up roughly 15%. V gene TRBV2 combines with J gene TRBJ1-2, with 11 bases that match TRBD1. The specimen sequenced was peripheral blood. The clonotype comes from a human donor with acute or convalescent COVID-19. The donor label of this sample is uncertain. The CDR3 is CASIRDRGDYGYTF. CDR3 DNA sequence: TGTGCCAGCATCAGGGACAGGGGGGACTATGGCTACACCTTC.